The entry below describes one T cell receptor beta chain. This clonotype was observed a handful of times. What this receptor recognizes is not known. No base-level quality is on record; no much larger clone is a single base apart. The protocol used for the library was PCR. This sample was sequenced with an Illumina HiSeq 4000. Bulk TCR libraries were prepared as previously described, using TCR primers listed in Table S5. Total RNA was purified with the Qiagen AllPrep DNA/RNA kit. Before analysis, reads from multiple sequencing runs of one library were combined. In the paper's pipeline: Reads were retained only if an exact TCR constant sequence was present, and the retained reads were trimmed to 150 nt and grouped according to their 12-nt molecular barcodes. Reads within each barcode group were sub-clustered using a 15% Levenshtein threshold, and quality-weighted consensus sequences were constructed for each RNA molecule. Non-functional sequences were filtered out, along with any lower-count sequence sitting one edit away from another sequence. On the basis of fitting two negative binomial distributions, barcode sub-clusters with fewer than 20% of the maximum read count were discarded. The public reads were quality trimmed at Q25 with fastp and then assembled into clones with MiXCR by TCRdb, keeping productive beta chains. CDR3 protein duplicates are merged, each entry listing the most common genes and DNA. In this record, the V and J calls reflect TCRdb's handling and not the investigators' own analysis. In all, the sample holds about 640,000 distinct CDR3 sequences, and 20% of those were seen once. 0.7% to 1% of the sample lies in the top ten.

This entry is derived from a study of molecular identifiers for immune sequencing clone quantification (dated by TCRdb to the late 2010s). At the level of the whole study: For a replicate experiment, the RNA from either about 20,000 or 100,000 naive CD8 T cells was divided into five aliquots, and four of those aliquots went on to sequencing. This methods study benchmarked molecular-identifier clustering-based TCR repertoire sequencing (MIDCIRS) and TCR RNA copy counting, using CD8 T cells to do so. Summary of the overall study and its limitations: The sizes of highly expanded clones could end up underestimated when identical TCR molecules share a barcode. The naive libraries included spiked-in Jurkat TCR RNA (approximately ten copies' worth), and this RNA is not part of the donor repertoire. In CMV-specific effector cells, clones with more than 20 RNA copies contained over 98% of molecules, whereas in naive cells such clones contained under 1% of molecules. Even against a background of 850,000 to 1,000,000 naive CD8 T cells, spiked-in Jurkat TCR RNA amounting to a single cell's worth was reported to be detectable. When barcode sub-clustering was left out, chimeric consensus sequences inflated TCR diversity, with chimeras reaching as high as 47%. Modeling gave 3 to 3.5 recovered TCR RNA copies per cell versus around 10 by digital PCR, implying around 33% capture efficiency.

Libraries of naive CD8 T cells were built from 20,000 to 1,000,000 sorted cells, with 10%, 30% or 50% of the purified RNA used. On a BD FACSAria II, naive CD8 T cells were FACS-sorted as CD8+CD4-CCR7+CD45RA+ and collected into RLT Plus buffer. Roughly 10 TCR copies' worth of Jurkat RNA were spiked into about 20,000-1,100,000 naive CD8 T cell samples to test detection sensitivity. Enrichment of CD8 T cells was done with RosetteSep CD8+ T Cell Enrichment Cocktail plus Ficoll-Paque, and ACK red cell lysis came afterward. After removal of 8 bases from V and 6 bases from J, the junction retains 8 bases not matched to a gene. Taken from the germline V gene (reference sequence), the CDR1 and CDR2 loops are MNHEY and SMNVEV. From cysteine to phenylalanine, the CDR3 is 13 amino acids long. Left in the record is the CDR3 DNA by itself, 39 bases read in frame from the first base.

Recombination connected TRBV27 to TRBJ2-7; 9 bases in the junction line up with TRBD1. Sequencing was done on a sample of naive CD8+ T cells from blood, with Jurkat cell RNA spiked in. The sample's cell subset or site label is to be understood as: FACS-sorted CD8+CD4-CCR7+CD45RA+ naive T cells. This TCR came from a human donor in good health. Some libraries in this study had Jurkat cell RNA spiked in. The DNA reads TGTGCCAGCGGTCCCGGGACAGGGTTCGAGCAGTACTTC. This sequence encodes CASGPGTGFEQYF.